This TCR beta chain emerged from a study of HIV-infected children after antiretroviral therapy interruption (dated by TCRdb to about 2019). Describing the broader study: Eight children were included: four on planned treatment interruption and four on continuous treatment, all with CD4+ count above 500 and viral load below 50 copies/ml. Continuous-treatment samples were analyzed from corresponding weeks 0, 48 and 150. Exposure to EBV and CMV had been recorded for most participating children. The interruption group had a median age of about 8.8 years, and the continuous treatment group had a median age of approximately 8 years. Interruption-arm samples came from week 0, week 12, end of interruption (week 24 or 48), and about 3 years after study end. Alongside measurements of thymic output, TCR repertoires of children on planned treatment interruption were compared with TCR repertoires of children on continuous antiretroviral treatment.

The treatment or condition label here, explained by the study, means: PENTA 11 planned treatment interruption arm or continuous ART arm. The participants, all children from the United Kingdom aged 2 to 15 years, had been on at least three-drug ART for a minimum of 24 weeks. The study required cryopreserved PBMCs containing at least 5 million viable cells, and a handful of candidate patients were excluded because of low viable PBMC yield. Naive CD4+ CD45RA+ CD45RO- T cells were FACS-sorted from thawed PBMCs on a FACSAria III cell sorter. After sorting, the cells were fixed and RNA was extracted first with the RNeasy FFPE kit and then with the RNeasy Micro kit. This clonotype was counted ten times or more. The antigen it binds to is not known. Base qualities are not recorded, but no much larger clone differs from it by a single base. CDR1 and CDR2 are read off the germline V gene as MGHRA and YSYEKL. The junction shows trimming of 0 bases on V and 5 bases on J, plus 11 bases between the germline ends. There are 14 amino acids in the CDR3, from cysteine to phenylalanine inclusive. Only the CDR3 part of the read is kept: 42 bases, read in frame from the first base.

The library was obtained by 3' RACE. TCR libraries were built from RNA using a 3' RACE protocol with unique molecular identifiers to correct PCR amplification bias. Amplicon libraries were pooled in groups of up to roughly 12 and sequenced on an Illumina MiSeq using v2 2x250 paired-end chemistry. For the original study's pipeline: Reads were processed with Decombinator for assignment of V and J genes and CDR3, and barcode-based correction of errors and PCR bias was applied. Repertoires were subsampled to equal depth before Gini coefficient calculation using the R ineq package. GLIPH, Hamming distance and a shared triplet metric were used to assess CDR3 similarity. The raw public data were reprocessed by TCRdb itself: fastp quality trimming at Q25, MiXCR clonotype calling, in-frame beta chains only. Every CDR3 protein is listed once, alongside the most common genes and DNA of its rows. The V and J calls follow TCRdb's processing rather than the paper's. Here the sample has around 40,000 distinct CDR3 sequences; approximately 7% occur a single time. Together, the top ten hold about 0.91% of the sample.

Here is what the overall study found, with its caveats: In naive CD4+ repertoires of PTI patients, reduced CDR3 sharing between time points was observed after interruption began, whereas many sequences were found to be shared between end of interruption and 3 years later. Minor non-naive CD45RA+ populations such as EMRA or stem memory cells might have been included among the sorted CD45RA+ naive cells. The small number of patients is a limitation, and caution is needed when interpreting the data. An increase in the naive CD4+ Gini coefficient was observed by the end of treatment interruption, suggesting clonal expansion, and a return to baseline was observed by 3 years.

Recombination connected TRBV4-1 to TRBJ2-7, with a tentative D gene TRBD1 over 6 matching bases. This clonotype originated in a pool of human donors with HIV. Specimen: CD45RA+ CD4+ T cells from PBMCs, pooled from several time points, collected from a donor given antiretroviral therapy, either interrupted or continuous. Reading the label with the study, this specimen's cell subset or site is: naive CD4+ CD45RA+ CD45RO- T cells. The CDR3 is CASSQDGNRDEQYF. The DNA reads TGCGCCAGCAGCCAAGATGGGAACAGGGACGAGCAGTACTTC.